This T cell receptor (beta chain) was retrieved from a study of T cell responses to AZD1222 COVID-19 vaccine. Clones were sequenced by immunoSEQ multiplex PCR, and TCRdb holds only the in-frame ones, with some missing. This sample has 160,000 or so clones, with roughly 86% found just once. Germline lookup yields CDR1 SGHRS and CDR2 YFSETQ. This CDR3 is built from 15 residues. V dropped 0 bases and J dropped 6; count of bases not matched to a gene: 8. General study results and limits: Unmutated regions of variants are reportedly targeted by nearly half of spike-specific TCRs. Rises in breadth and depth of Spike-specific TCRs came after two AZD1222 doses. It should be noted that donors were predominantly white British and more often female, and clonal diversity was possibly underestimated.

About this clone: No antigen is known for it.

The V gene is TRBV5-1, the J gene TRBJ1-2; TRBD1 agrees at 7 bases. The receptor was isolated from an adult in good health. This sample comprised peripheral blood, obtained on day 0 of AZD1222 vaccination. Written as DNA, the CDR3 is TGCGCCAGCAGCTTGGCCGAAGGGGGCGGGGATGGCTACACCTTC. Protein sequence: CASSLAEGGGDGYTF.